The entry below gives a single T cell receptor (beta chain) sequence along with its context. This sample is part of a study of patients and donors after allogeneic stem cell transplantation. TCRdb re-called the RT-PCR reads through MiXCR, storing one row per CDR3 protein. The data contain hundreds of thousands of distinct CDR3 sequences, roughly 16% of them singletons. CDR1 is MNHNS and CDR2 is SASEGT in the germline V gene. The CDR3 consists of 14 residues. The V end was cut by 5 bases, the J end by 4 bases, with 15 bases between. This clonotype was sampled from a human donor who was either an allogeneic HSCT recipient or a stem cell or donor lymphocyte infusion donor (not recorded which). It is not recorded whose cells these are; they may come from a transplant donor. The specimen sequenced was blood, either unsorted or a sorted T cell fraction (not recorded which). V usage is TRBV6-1 and J usage is TRBJ2-7; a weak D match, TRBD1 (6 bases). CDR3 nucleotides: TGTGCCAGCAGTCCGGACAGCTTGGGGTACGAGCAGTACTTC. This translates into CASSPDSLGYEQYF.